Listed below are T cell receptor beta chains from one sample, sequenced in a study of blood T cell repertoires in COVID-19. Profiling relied on immunoSEQ multiplex PCR, and the TCRdb table lists in-frame clones only, not all of them. This table has hundreds of thousands of clones, around 80% appearing once. Material: peripheral blood. The receptors originated from a woman over 75 with active or convalescent COVID-19. The CDR3 runs from the conserved cysteine through the conserved F or W. A D gene is named only where the DNA matches it firmly. Not all rows give a size; the values are once, few, many and, for expanded clones, a class.

D gene: TRBD2; J gene: TRBJ2-7; V gene: TRBV7-8; clone size: once; CDR3 DNA: TGTGCCAGCAGCCCAGGCCCTAGCGGGAGCTACGAGCAGTACTTC; CDR3 protein: CASSPGPSGSYEQYF
D gene: NA; J gene: TRBJ1-1; V gene: TRBV5-1; clone size: NA; CDR3 DNA: TGCGCCAGCAGACCCACCGGGAGCACTGAAGCTTTCTTT; CDR3 protein: CASRPTGSTEAFF
D gene: NA; J gene: TRBJ2-3; V gene: TRBV7-2; clone size: once; CDR3 DNA: TGTGCCAGCAGCTTAGAGGGGGCTAGCGTAGGGATAGATACGCAGTATTTT; CDR3 protein: CASSLEGASVGIDTQYF
D gene: TRBD2; J gene: TRBJ2-3; V gene: TRBV7-6; clone size: NA; CDR3 DNA: TGTGCCAGCAGCTTCCAGACTAGCGGGAGGACAGATACGCAGTATTTT; CDR3 protein: CASSFQTSGRTDTQYF
D gene: NA; J gene: TRBJ2-7; V gene: TRBV2; clone size: few; CDR3 DNA: TGTGCCAGCAACATCGTCGCCTACGAGCAGTACTTC; CDR3 protein: CASNIVAYEQYF
D gene: NA; J gene: TRBJ1-2; V gene: TRBV5-6; clone size: NA; CDR3 DNA: TGTGCCAGCAGCTTGTCCGGGGGTAACTATGGCTACACCTTC; CDR3 protein: CASSLSGGNYGYTF
D gene: NA; J gene: TRBJ2-1; V gene: TRBV6-5; clone size: once; CDR3 DNA: TGTGCCAGCAGGGTTCGGGAAGGGCATGAGCAGTTCTTC; CDR3 protein: CASRVREGHEQFF
D gene: TRBD2; J gene: TRBJ2-7; V gene: TRBV19; clone size: NA; CDR3 DNA: TGTGCCAGTAGTCGGACTAGCGGGATTGACGAGCAGTACTTC; CDR3 protein: CASSRTSGIDEQYF
D gene: TRBD1; J gene: TRBJ2-7; V gene: TRBV11-2; clone size: NA; CDR3 DNA: TGTGCCAGCAGCACCCCCGGGACAGGGTGGTACGAGCAGTACTTC; CDR3 protein: CASSTPGTGWYEQYF
D gene: TRBD1; J gene: TRBJ2-1; V gene: TRBV10-3; clone size: NA; CDR3 DNA: TGTGCCATCAGTGTGCAGGGGGCATCCTACAATGAGCAGTTCTTC; CDR3 protein: CAISVQGASYNEQFF
D gene: NA; J gene: TRBJ1-6; V gene: TRBV5-1; clone size: NA; CDR3 DNA: TGCGCCAGCAGCTTGGCCGGGGGGCACAATAATTCACCCCTCCACTTT; CDR3 protein: CASSLAGGHNNSPLHF
D gene: TRBD2; J gene: TRBJ2-1; V gene: TRBV6-6; clone size: NA; CDR3 DNA: TGTGCCAGCACCATGCGTAGCGGGAACTACAATGAGCAGTTCTTC; CDR3 protein: CASTMRSGNYNEQFF
D gene: TRBD2; J gene: TRBJ2-5; V gene: TRBV27; clone size: NA; CDR3 DNA: TGTGCCAGCAAGATAACTGGGGTCCTAGCGGGTTACCAAGAGACCCAGTACTTC; CDR3 protein: CASKITGVLAGYQETQYF
D gene: NA; J gene: TRBJ1-5; V gene: TRBV7-2; clone size: NA; CDR3 DNA: TGTGCCAGCAGCTTCCCACAGGGGCCCCAGCATTTT; CDR3 protein: CASSFPQGPQHF
D gene: NA; J gene: TRBJ2-7; V gene: TRBV18; clone size: NA; CDR3 DNA: TGTGCCAGCTCACCCGACAGCTCCTCCTACCACGAGCAGTACTTC; CDR3 protein: CASSPDSSSYHEQYF
D gene: TRBD1; J gene: TRBJ1-3; V gene: TRBV19; clone size: NA; CDR3 DNA: TGTGCCAGTACCCGTGGACAGGGGTCAGGAAACACCATATATTTT; CDR3 protein: CASTRGQGSGNTIYF
D gene: NA; J gene: TRBJ2-5; V gene: TRBV19; clone size: NA; CDR3 DNA: TGTGCCAGTAGTATGTCCCGGGAGACCCAGTACTTC; CDR3 protein: CASSMSRETQYF
D gene: NA; J gene: TRBJ2-1; V gene: TRBV6-6; clone size: NA; CDR3 DNA: TGTGCCAGCAGTAGCTATGAGCAGTTCTTC; CDR3 protein: CASSSYEQFF
D gene: NA; J gene: TRBJ2-2; V gene: TRBV30; clone size: NA; CDR3 DNA: TGTGGATTCGGGGTGAACACCGGGGAGCTGTTTTTT; CDR3 protein: CGFGVNTGELFF
D gene: NA; J gene: TRBJ2-4; V gene: TRBV6-1; clone size: few; CDR3 DNA: TGTGCCAGCAGTGAAGTGGCCGGCCGAGGGGCCAAAAACATTCAGTACTTC; CDR3 protein: CASSEVAGRGAKNIQYF
D gene: TRBD2; J gene: TRBJ2-5; V gene: TRBV5-4; clone size: NA; CDR3 DNA: TGTGCCAGCAGCTCAGCGGGGAGGGAGACCCAGTACTTC; CDR3 protein: CASSSAGRETQYF
D gene: NA; J gene: TRBJ1-3; V gene: TRBV21-1; clone size: NA; CDR3 DNA: TGTGCCAGCAGCAAATCTCCGGGACAGTGCCTTAACTCTGGAAACACCATATATTTT; CDR3 protein: CASSKSPGQCLNSGNTIYF
D gene: TRBD1; J gene: TRBJ1-5; V gene: TRBV19; clone size: NA; CDR3 DNA: TGTGCCAGTACAACCGGGACAGGAGACAATCAGCCCCAGCATTTT; CDR3 protein: CASTTGTGDNQPQHF
D gene: NA; J gene: TRBJ2-3; V gene: TRBV25-1; clone size: NA; CDR3 DNA: TGTGCCAGCAGTGGGCGACAGCCAGTCACCACAGATACGCAGTATTTT; CDR3 protein: CASSGRQPVTTDTQYF
D gene: TRBD2; J gene: TRBJ2-7; V gene: TRBV6-5; clone size: NA; CDR3 DNA: TGTGCCAGCCGAGTTATGGGGGGGACTGGGGAGCAGTACTTC; CDR3 protein: CASRVMGGTGEQYF
D gene: NA; J gene: TRBJ1-2; V gene: TRBV19; clone size: once; CDR3 DNA: TGTGCCAGTACCGATAGGGGGAACTATGGCTACACCTTC; CDR3 protein: CASTDRGNYGYTF
D gene: TRBD1; J gene: TRBJ2-1; V gene: TRBV5-1; clone size: few; CDR3 DNA: TGCGCCAGCAGCCTGGGGCGGACAGGGGCCGCGGAGCAGTTCTTC; CDR3 protein: CASSLGRTGAAEQFF
D gene: NA; J gene: TRBJ2-7; V gene: TRBV3-1/TRBV3-2; clone size: few; CDR3 DNA: TGTGCCAGCAGCCTTCGCGGGGGCGACGGCCCCTACGAGCAGTACTTC; CDR3 protein: CASSLRGGDGPYEQYF
D gene: NA; J gene: TRBJ2-5; V gene: TRBV21-1; clone size: NA; CDR3 DNA: TGTGCCAGCACCGGGGACTTCGAGGAGACCCAGTACTTC; CDR3 protein: CASTGDFEETQYF
D gene: NA; J gene: TRBJ2-1; V gene: TRBV7-9; clone size: NA; CDR3 DNA: TGTGCCAGCAGCCCGAGAGGGACTTCCGTTGGTCCCCCACAGTTCTTC; CDR3 protein: CASSPRGTSVGPPQFF
D gene: TRBD2; J gene: TRBJ2-7; V gene: TRBV7-2; clone size: NA; CDR3 DNA: TGTGCCAGCAGCCACGGACTGCGGGGGGCCTCTGGCGAGCAGTACTTC; CDR3 protein: CASSHGLRGASGEQYF
D gene: TRBD2; J gene: TRBJ2-7; V gene: TRBV18; clone size: NA; CDR3 DNA: TGTGCCAGCTCACCACGGAGCGGGAGTTCTTACTACGAGCAGTACTTC; CDR3 protein: CASSPRSGSSYYEQYF
D gene: TRBD2; J gene: TRBJ2-5; V gene: TRBV5-4; clone size: NA; CDR3 DNA: TGTGCCAGCAGTATAGCGGGGGTGAGGGGGCCAGAGACCCAGTACTTC; CDR3 protein: CASSIAGVRGPETQYF
D gene: NA; J gene: TRBJ2-3; V gene: TRBV7-2; clone size: NA; CDR3 DNA: TGTGCCAGCAGCTTAGGGAAGGGGGGGCGAGTTACGCAGTATTTT; CDR3 protein: CASSLGKGGRVTQYF
D gene: NA; J gene: TRBJ2-4; V gene: TRBV30; clone size: NA; CDR3 DNA: TGTGCCTGGAGTATCAAGTCGACAGGACTAGCCAAAAACATTCAGTACTTC; CDR3 protein: CAWSIKSTGLAKNIQYF
D gene: NA; J gene: TRBJ2-2; V gene: TRBV15; clone size: few; CDR3 DNA: TGTGCCACCAGCAGCCCCCCGGAAGGGGGGAACACCGGGGAGCTGTTTTTT; CDR3 protein: CATSSPPEGGNTGELFF
D gene: NA; J gene: TRBJ1-1; V gene: TRBV19; clone size: NA; CDR3 DNA: TGTGCCAGTAGCTTCGACAGGTCCCGCGGAGCTTTCTTT; CDR3 protein: CASSFDRSRGAFF
D gene: TRBD1; J gene: TRBJ1-1; V gene: TRBV5-1; clone size: NA; CDR3 DNA: TGCGCCAGCCGTCGAAGGACCGGGACAGGGGTGAGGACTGAAGCTTTCTTT; CDR3 protein: CASRRRTGTGVRTEAFF
D gene: TRBD1; J gene: TRBJ1-1; V gene: TRBV4-2; clone size: NA; CDR3 DNA: TGTGCCAGCAGCCAAGTGGGAACAGGGGGGGGAGCTTTCTTT; CDR3 protein: CASSQVGTGGGAFF
D gene: NA; J gene: TRBJ1-1; V gene: TRBV7-2; clone size: NA; CDR3 DNA: TGTGCCAGCAGCTTAGCGGGACAGAACACTGAAGCTTTCTTT; CDR3 protein: CASSLAGQNTEAFF